This TCR beta chain was retrieved from a study of T cell changes during pregnancy in multiple sclerosis. Libraries were prepared by immunoSEQ multiplex PCR; TCRdb keeps only in-frame clonotypes and omits some of them. There are approximately 100,000 clones in the sample; approximately 95% occur only once, and about 3.9% lies in the top ten. CDR3 size: 13 residues. V dropped 2 bases and J dropped 8; count of bases not matched to a gene: 5. The V gene's germline CDR1 is SGHVS and CDR2 FNYEAQ. This TCR came from a female donor with multiple sclerosis, enrolled in a pregnancy study. The sample in question was peripheral blood, obtained in the first trimester of pregnancy. The genes are TRBV7-6 and TRBJ1-2; 7 bases map to TRBD1. The CDR3: CASSLTGVQGYTF. The DNA of the CDR3 is TGTGCCAGCAGCTTAACAGGGGTCCAAGGCTACACCTTC.